This T cell receptor beta chain was profiled in a study of T cells in Graves' hyperthyroidism and ophthalmopathy (dated 2019 in TCRdb). Background on the whole study: Peripheral blood samples were taken at initial diagnosis, before any treatment was given. A discovery cohort of about a hundred patients, about 44 with Graves' ophthalmopathy and over 55 with stable Graves' hyperthyroidism, was used to find distinguishing TCR V-J signatures. An independent validation cohort of under 20 hyperthyroidism patients and some 15 patients who later progressed to ophthalmopathy tested prospective prediction of ophthalmopathy. The 100 or so discovery patients were randomly split 7:3 into training and test sets. Thyroid tissue and blood T-cell repertoires from six Graves' hyperthyroidism patients were also compared in the study. Once sampling was done, hyperthyroidism patients were given methimazole at a starting dose of 30 mg daily, whereas ophthalmopathy patients were given high-dose intravenous methylprednisolone. The paper describes TCR Vbeta CDR3 sequencing of around 140 peripheral blood samples, made up of about 41 ophthalmopathy patients, over 70 hyperthyroidism patients and about 17 progressor patients.

Including the terminal cysteine and phenylalanine, the CDR3 comprises 17 residues. CDR3 DNA only is kept here, 51 bases in frame from base 1. Trimming removed 1 base from V and 7 bases from J; the gene matches leave 6 bases unexplained. In the germline V gene (reference sequence), CDR1 corresponds to SGHAT and CDR2 to FQDESV. This clonotype was detected only a few times. Its cognate antigen has yet to be identified. The sample holds no much larger clone one base away, and base qualities are not on file. What the authors observed across the whole study: Most expanded thyroid clonotypes (frequency above 0.001) were also detected in blood, suggesting blood repertoires may reflect thyroid immune responses. No statistical method was used to fix the sample size in advance, and group allocation was not hidden from the investigators. Ophthalmopathy was separated from stable hyperthyroidism by a 13 V-J signature model, with 85% to 90% sensitivity and about 84% specificity obtained in cross-validation and 80%/75% obtained in testing. During validation, the model predicted progression to ophthalmopathy a median of approximately 6 months ahead of onset, with around 65% sensitivity and more than 72% specificity.

TCR beta CDR3 regions were amplified from RNA transcripts. The first round of RT-PCR for the TCR CDR3 was performed with the HTBI primer set and the Qiagen OneStep RT-PCR kit. Libraries were constructed in a second round of multiplex PCR, after which size selection and purification were performed. The libraries were sequenced on an Illumina HiSeq2000 using paired-end 100 bp reads. The source study handled its data this way. Raw data were processed with SOAPnuke, discarding reads with adapters, uncalled bases, mean Phred below 15, or no exact constant-primer or identifier match. High-quality paired reads were merged with COPE v1.2.5, and unique nucleotide sequences were defined as clonotypes. Clonotypes were aligned to IMGT TRBV, TRBD and TRBJ reference segments using MiTCR v1.1. The analysis included only V-J combinations with a frequency above 0.0001, which together covered approximately 99% of the repertoires. A TCS score was defined as the ratio of F50 (clonal expansion) to E x V (chaos), with BLOSUM62-based TCRdist applied between CDR3 peptides within each V-J. Welch's t-statistics and random forest reduced 450 to 600 V-J features to roughly 13, which were used in a naive Bayes classifier (R e1071). TCRdb cleaned the public reads at Q25 with fastp, built clones with MiXCR and kept in-frame beta chains. CDR3 protein sequences are deduplicated, and each keeps its most common genes and DNA. These V and J calls are TCRdb output, not the study's own analysis. For this sample there are fewer than 400,000 distinct CDR3 sequences; roughly 25% appear just once. 73% of the sample is held by the ten biggest clonotypes.

A patient counted as having stable Graves' hyperthyroidism if no progression to ophthalmopathy occurred over 18 months of follow-up. The hyperthyroidism patients were between 18 and 65 years old and newly diagnosed, with a disease duration of less than 2 months. Patients with uncontrolled infections, other autoimmune diseases, pregnancy or lactation were excluded. Diagnoses were established on the basis of clinical symptoms, serum thyroxine and TRAb, thyroid ultrasound, and orbital computed tomography. PBMCs were isolated from 7.5 to 10 ml of fresh peripheral blood by Ficoll-Paque density gradient centrifugation. Total RNA was extracted using Trizol reagent, and RNA quality was assessed on an Agilent 2100 Bioanalyzer.

This sequence uses TRBV11-1 and TRBJ2-1, and TRBD2 matches 14 of the central bases. The sequenced sample consisted of blood. The source of this sequence is a man aged 50-60 years with Graves' hyperthyroidism. The CDR3 loop reads CASSLGTSGRRTNEQFF. The DNA is TGTGCCAGCAGCTTAGGGACTAGCGGGAGGCGGACTAATGAGCAGTTCTTC.